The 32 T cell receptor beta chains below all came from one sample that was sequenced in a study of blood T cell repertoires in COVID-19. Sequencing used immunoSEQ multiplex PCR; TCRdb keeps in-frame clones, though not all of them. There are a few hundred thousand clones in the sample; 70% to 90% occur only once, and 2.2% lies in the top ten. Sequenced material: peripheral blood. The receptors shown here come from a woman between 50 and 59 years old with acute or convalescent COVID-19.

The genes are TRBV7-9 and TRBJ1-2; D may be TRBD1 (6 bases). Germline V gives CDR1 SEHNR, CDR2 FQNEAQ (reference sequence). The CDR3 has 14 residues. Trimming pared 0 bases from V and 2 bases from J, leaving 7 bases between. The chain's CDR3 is CASSLADRNYGYTF. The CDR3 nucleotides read TGTGCCAGCAGCTTAGCGGACAGAAACTATGGCTACACCTTC.

In DNA form, the CDR3 reads TGTGCCAGCAGCATACAGGTGGCCGGGGAGCTGTTTTTT. The encoded protein is CASSIQVAGELFF. This sequence joins TRBV14 and TRBJ2-2; weak D call: TRBD1 (5 bases). V was pared by 5 bases and J by 6 bases, with 10 bases between. The CDR3 covers 13 residues. Germline values: CDR1 SGHDN, CDR2 FVKESK.

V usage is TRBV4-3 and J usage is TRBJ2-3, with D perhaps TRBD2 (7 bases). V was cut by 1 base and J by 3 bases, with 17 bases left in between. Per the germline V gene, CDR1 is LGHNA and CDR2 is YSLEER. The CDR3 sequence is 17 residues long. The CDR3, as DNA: TGCGCCAGCAGCCAAGTCCTGGGGGGGGCTCGGACAGATACGCAGTATTTT. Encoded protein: CASSQVLGGARTDTQYF.

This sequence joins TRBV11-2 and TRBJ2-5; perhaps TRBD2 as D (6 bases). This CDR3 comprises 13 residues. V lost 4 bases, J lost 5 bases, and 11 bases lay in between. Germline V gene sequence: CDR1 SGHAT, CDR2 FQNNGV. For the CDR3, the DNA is TGTGCCAGCAGCTCGACTAGTATGGAGACCCAGTACTTC. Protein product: CASSSTSMETQYF.

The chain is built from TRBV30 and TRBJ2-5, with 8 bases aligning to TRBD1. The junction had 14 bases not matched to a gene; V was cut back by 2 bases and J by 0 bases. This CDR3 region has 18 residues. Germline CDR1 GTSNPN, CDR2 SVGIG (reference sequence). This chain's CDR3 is CAWSKAQGATFYQETQYF. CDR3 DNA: TGTGCCTGGAGTAAGGCCCAGGGGGCTACTTTTTACCAAGAGACCCAGTACTTC.

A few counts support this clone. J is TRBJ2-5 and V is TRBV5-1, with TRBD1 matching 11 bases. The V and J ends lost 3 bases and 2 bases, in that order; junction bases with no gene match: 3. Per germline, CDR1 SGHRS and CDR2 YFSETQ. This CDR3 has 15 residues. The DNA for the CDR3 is TGCGCCAGCAGCTGGGGGACAGGGGGGCAAGAGACCCAGTACTTC. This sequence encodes CASSWGTGGQETQYF. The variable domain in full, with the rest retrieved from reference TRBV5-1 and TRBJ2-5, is KAGVTQTPRYLIKTRGQQVTLSCSPISGHRSVSWYQQTPGQGLQFLFEYFSETQRNKGNFPGRFSGRQFSNSRSEMNVSTLELGDSALYLCASSWGTGGQETQYFGPGTRLLVL.

CDR3 bases: TGTGCCAGTAGTCCAGGGGTGGTGGGCTATGGCTACACCTTC. Translating it yields CASSPGVVGYGYTF. The chain recombines TRBV19 with TRBJ1-2; D might be TRBD1 (6 bases). Looked up from germline, CDR1 is LNHDA and CDR2 is SQIVND (reference sequence). Trimming removed 5 bases from V and 4 bases from J, with 14 bases in between. The CDR3 totals 14 residues.

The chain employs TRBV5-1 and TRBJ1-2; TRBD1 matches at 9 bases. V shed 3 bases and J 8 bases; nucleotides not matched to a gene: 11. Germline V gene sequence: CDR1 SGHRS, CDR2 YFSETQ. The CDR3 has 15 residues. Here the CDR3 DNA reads TGCGCCAGCAGCTCTGACCGGACAGGGGCAGGAGGCTACACCTTC. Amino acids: CASSSDRTGAGGYTF.

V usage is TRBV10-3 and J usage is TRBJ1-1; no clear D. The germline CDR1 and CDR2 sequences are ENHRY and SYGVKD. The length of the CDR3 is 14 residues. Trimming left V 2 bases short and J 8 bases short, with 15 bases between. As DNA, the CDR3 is TGTGCCATCAGTGAGGCTGAGGGTTTAAGCGAAGCTTTCTTT. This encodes CAISEAEGLSEAFF.

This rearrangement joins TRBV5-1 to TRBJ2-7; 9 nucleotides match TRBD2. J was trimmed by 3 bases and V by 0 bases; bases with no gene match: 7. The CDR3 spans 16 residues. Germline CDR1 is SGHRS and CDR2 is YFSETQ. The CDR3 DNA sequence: TGCGCCAGCAGCTTGGAACCTAGCGGGATCATCTACGAGCAGTACTTC. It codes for CASSLEPSGIIYEQYF.

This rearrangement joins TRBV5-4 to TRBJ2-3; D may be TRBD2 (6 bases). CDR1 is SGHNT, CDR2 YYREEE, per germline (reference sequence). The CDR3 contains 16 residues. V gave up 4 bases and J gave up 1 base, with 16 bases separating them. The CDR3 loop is CASSPQAGKGTDTQYF. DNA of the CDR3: TGTGCCAGCAGCCCTCAGGCGGGGAAGGGCACAGATACGCAGTATTTT.

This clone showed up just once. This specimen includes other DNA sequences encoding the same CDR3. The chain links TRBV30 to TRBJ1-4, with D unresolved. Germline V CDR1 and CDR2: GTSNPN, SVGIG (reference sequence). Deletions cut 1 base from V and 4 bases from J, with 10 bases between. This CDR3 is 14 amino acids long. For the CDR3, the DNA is TGTGCCTGGAGTGGGACTGTTTTTAATGAAAAACTGTTTTTT. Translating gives CAWSGTVFNEKLFF.

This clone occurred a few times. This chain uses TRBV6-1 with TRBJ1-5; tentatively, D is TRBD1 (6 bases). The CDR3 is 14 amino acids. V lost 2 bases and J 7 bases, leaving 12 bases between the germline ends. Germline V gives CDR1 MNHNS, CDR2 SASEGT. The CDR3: CASSEWGHEQPQHF. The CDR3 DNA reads TGTGCCAGCAGTGAATGGGGGCATGAGCAGCCCCAGCATTTT.

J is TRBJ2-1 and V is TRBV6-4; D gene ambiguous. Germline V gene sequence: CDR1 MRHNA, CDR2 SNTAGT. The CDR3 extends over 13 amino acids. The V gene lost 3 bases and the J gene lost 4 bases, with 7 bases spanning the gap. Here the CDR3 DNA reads TGTGCCAGCAGTGATTATGAGTACAATGAGCAGTTCTTC. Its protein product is CASSDYEYNEQFF.

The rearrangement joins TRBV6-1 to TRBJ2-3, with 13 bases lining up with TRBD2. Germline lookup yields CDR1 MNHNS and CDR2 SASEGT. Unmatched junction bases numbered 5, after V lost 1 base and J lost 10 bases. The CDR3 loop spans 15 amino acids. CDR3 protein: CASSEETSGGTAQYF. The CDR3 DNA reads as TGTGCCAGCAGTGAAGAGACTAGCGGGGGGACCGCGCAGTATTTT.

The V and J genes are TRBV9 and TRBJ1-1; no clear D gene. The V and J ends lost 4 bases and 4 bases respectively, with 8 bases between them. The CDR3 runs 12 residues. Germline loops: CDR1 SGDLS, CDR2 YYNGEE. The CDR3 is CASSRPGTEAFF. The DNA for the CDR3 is TGTGCCAGCAGCCGCCCCGGCACTGAAGCTTTCTTT. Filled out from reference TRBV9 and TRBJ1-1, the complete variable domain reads DSGVTQTPKHLITATGQRVTLRCSPRSGDLSVYWYQQSLDQGLQFLIQYYNGEERAKGNILERFSAQQFPDLHSELNLSSLELGDSALYFCASSRPGTEAFFGQGTRLTVV.

CDR3 protein: CASGSPLAGGRTDTQYF. CDR3 sequence (DNA): TGTGCCAGCGGCTCCCCTCTAGCGGGAGGTAGAACAGATACGCAGTATTTT. The rearrangement links TRBV7-2 to TRBJ2-3, with 11 bases identical to TRBD2. The V segment lost 8 bases and the J segment 3 bases; nucleotides outside the gene matches: 13. There are 17 residues in the CDR3. The germline V gene encodes CDR1 SGHTA and CDR2 FQGNSA.

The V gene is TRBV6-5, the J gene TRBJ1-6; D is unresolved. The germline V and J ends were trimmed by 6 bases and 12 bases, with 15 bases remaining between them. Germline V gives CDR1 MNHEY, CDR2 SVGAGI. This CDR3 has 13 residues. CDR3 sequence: CASRPDKWLPLHF. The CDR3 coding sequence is TGTGCCAGCAGACCCGACAAATGGTTACCCCTCCACTTT.

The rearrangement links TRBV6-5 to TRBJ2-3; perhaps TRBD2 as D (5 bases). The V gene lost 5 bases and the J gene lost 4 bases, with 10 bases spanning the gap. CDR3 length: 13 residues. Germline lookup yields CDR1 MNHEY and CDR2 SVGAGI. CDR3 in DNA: TGTGCCAGCAGTCATAGGGAGCCAGATACGCAGTATTTT. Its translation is CASSHREPDTQYF.

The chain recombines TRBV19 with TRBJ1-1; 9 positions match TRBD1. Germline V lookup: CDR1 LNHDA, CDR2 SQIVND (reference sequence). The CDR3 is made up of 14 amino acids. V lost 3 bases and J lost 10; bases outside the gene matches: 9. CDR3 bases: TGTGCCAGTAGTATGGGACAGGGTGGGCTCGGAGCTTTCTTT. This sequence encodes CASSMGQGGLGAFF. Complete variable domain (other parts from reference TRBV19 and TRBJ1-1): DGGITQSPKYLFRKEGQNVTLSCEQNLNHDAMYWYRQDPGQGLRLIYYSQIVNDFQKGDIAEGYSVSREKKESFPLTVTSAQKNPTAFYLCASSMGQGGLGAFFGQGTRLTVV.

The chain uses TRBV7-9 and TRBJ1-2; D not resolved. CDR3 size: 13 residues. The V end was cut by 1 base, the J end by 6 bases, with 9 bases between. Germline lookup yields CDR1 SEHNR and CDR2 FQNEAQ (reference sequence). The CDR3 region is CASSLERLDGYTF. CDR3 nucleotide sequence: TGTGCCAGCAGCTTAGAACGGTTGGATGGCTACACCTTC.

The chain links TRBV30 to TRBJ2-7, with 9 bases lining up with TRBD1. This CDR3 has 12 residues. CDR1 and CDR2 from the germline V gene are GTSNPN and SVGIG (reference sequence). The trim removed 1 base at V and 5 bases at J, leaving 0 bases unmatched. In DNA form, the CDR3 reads TGTGCCTGGAGTGGACAGGGGGACGAGCAGTACTTC. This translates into CAWSGQGDEQYF.

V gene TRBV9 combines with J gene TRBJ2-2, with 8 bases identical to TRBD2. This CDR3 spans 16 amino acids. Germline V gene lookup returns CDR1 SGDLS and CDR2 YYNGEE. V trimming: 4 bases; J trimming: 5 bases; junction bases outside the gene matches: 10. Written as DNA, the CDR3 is TGTGCCAGCAGCACCCCGAAGCGGGGGACGACCGGGGAGCTGTTTTTT. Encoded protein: CASSTPKRGTTGELFF.

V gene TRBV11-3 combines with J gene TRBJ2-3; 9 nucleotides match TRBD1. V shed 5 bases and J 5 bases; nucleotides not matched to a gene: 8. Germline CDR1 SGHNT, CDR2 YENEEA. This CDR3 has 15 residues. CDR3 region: CASSPGTGYKDTQYF. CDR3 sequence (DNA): TGTGCCAGCAGCCCCGGGACAGGGTATAAAGATACGCAGTATTTT.

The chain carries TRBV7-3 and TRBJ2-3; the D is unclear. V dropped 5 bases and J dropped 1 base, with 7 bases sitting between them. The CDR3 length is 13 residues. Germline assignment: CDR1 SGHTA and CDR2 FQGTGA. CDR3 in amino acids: CASSPAGTDTQYF. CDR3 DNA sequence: TGTGCCAGCAGCCCCGCGGGCACAGATACGCAGTATTTT.

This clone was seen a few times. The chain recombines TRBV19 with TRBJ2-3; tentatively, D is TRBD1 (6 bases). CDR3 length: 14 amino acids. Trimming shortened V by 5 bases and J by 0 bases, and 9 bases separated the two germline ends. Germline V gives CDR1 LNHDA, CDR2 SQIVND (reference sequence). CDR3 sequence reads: CASSLQGSTDTQYF. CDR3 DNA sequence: TGTGCCAGTAGTCTACAGGGTAGCACAGATACGCAGTATTTT.

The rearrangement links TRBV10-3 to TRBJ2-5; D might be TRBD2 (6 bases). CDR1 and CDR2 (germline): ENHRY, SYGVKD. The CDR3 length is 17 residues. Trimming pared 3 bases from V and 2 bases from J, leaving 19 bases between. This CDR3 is CAISDYGRGRGQETQYF. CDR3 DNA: TGTGCCATCAGTGACTATGGCCGGGGCCGGGGGCAAGAGACCCAGTACTTC.

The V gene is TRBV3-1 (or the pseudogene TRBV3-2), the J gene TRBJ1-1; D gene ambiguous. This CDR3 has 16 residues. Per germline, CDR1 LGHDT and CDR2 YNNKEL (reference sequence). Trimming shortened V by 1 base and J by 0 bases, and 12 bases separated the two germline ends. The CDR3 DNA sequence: TGTGCCAGCAGCCAAGCCCTCCCGACTTTGAACACTGAAGCTTTCTTT. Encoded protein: CASSQALPTLNTEAFF.

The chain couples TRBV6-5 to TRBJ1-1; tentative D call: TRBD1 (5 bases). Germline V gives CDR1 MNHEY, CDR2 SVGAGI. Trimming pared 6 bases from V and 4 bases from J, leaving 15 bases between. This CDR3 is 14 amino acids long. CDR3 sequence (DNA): TGTGCCAGCAGAGGAGGGTGGGACGGCACTGAAGCTTTCTTT. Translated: CASRGGWDGTEAFF.

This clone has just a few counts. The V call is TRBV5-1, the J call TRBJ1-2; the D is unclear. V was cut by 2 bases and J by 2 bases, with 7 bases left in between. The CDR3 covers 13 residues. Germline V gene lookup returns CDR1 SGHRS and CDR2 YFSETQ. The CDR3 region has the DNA TGCGCCAGCAGCTTTGACATAAACTATGGCTACACCTTC. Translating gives CASSFDINYGYTF.

CDR3 protein: CASSYGRDIYGYTF. The DNA for the CDR3 is TGTGCCAGCAGTTACGGCCGGGATATTTATGGCTACACCTTC. This sequence joins TRBV6-2 or TRBV6-3 and TRBJ1-2; D is uncertain. V dropped 2 bases and J dropped 5 bases, with 12 bases sitting between them. The CDR3 contains 14 residues. The germline V gene encodes CDR1 MNHEY and CDR2 SVGEGT.

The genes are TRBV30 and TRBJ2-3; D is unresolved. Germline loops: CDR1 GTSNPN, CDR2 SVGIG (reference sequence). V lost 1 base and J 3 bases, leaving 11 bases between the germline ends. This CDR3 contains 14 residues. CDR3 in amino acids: CAWSAPTGTDTQYF. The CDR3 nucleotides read TGTGCCTGGAGTGCGCCCACCGGGACAGATACGCAGTATTTT.